This T cell receptor (beta chain) was documented in a study of shared T cell receptors in the human thymus. Sequenced by immunoSEQ multiplex PCR; TCRdb stores in-frame clones only, minus some. The sample contains hundreds of thousands of clones, approximately 95% of which appear only once. J was trimmed by 4 bases and V by 5 bases; bases with no gene match: 7. The CDR3 spans 15 residues. Germline CDR1 SEHNR, CDR2 FQNEAQ (reference sequence). This chain uses TRBV7-9 with TRBJ1-3; the match to TRBD1 covers 8 bases. The TCR sequence derives from a human donor. Sequenced material: thymocytes. Written as DNA, the CDR3 is TGTGCCAGCAGCCATGACAGGGGTTTCGGAAACACCATATATTTT. This translates into CASSHDRGFGNTIYF.